The T cell receptor beta chain under discussion was sequenced for a study of neoadjuvant anti-PD-1 for oral cavity cancer. Turning to the study itself: Most patients had three to four biweekly doses of 3 mg/kg nivolumab before resection.

The protocol was immunoSEQ multiplex PCR, while the TCRdb copy is restricted to in-frame clones and leaves out a portion. This table has some 15,000 clones, less than 75% appearing once. The CDR3 totals 19 residues. Germline assignment: CDR1 PRHDT and CDR2 FYEKMQ (reference sequence). V was clipped by 3 bases and J by 5 bases; unmatched bases: 15. This chain links TRBV13 with TRBJ2-1, with 11 bases that match TRBD2. The sequence was collected from a person aged 35-80 years with oral cavity squamous cell carcinoma. The sequenced sample was PBMCs, obtained before nivolumab (anti-PD-1) treatment. CDR3 bases: TGTGCCAGCAGCTTGACTAGCGGGATAGGAGGGGCAGAAGACAATGAGCAGTTCTTC. Protein product: CASSLTSGIGGAEDNEQFF.